This T cell receptor (beta chain) was captured by sequencing in a study of blood T cell repertoires in COVID-19. The table came from immunoSEQ multiplex PCR; TCRdb's copy has only in-frame clones and leaves some out. The repertoire holds approximately 75,000 clones, with around 90% as singletons. Germline CDR1 reads MGHRA; CDR2 reads YSYEKL. This CDR3 region has 12 residues. With 5 bases clipped from V and 3 bases from J, the junction kept 1 base outside the gene matches. Source material: peripheral blood. The chain has TRBV4-1 and TRBJ2-7; TRBD1 matches at 7 bases. This TCR came from a human donor in a cohort sampled during active COVID-19. CDR3 nucleotides: TGCGCCAGCAGCGGGGACAGCTACGAGCAGTACTTC. This encodes CASSGDSYEQYF.